This TCR beta chain was recorded in a study of cytomegalovirus exposure and HLA in healthy donors. For the study at large: In an early release, HLA-typed donors contributed 75 million to 85 million unique TCR sequences.

60 Vbeta and 13 Jbeta primers were used in PCR. Assay: immunoSEQ multiplex PCR; the TCRdb copy retains only in-frame clones and omits some. The table lists fewer than 45,000 clones. As to this clone: Antigen unknown.

CDR1 and CDR2 (germline): LGHNA, YSLEER. This CDR3 has 16 amino acids. V lost 2 bases to trimming and J lost 3 bases; unmatched junction nucleotides: 3. General study findings and limits: A later analysis reported that several of the most significant clusters appeared to be linked to common viral pathogens, among them Epstein-Barr virus. A reported reduction in N-insertions relative to the roughly 640-donor mean was seen in an Asian-associated ancestry cluster in a later analysis.

Sequencing was done on a sample of PBMCs. The receptor was isolated from a woman under 40 in good health and CMV-seronegative. The rearrangement links TRBV4-3 to TRBJ2-1; 11 nucleotides line up with TRBD2. CDR3 in DNA: TGCGCCAGCAGCCAACAAACTAGCGGGAGCTACAATGAGCAGTTCTTC. Protein sequence: CASSQQTSGSYNEQFF.